This T cell receptor (beta chain) came from a study of cytomegalovirus exposure and HLA in healthy donors (dated by TCRdb to 2016 to 2017). About the full investigation: An earlier analysis of 587 of the donors reported 250 to 350 Gb of sequence data and 120 million or so unique TCR beta sequences from roughly 180 million T cells. Of the approximately 400 genotyped donors, less than 85% were placed in the genetic ancestry cluster associated with self-reported Caucasian donors. Across approximately 400 genotyped donors of the cohort, an average of about 240,000 unique TCR beta nucleotide sequences per donor were sequenced, and about a sixth of those sequences were non-productive. The study aimed to test whether signatures of past pathogen exposure could be identified by cataloging public T cell receptors. The number of donors typed differed by locus, with 629-630 for A, B, C, DRB1 and DQB1, approximately 500 for DQA1, some 570 for DPA1, and approximately 470 for DPB1. Besides the first cohort of about 730 subjects, a separate validation cohort made up of around 120 different subjects was used. In an earlier analysis of a few hundred of the donors, high-throughput TCR beta sequencing was used to judge whether each TCR beta V gene segment behaved as functional or pseudogenic. All discovery cohort repertoires had been generated on a single sequencing platform. To study patterns of TCR occurrence, a later analysis re-analyzed previously published TCR beta repertoires from hundreds of donors and added high-resolution HLA genotyping. Donor age, sex, ethnicity and CMV serostatus were collected together with the repertoire data. The later analysis used no new phenotypic data to find candidate immune exposures, relying instead on TCR beta sequences and their occurrence across donors. HLA typing included class I and class II loci at four-digit resolution. Approximately 310 gigabases of sequencing data and tens of millions of unique TCR sequences were included in an early release covering under 650 HLA-typed donors. A later genetic analysis took genome-wide SNP genotypes for about 55% of the 666 donors and used that subset as a discovery cohort. Because of strong linkage in the cohort, 5 or 6 DR-DQ haplotypes were treated as single units for association and clustering. The T cell repertoires of several hundred subjects were profiled by immunosequencing and related to cytomegalovirus serostatus. High-throughput TCR immunosequencing, statistical association of individual TCRs with disease status, and machine learning were combined to predict cytomegalovirus infection status.

The library came from the immunoSEQ multiplex PCR assay. The multiplex PCR relied on a mix of 60 forward primers for TCR Vbeta segments and 13 reverse primers for TCR Jbeta segments. The CDR3 region of rearranged TCR beta genes was amplified from genomic DNA by a multiplex PCR assay. Amplified TCR beta libraries were sequenced as 87-base-pair reads on the Illumina HiSeq System. The published analysis was carried out like this. A later analysis counted some 74 million unique TCR beta chains across the 650 to 800 repertoires, and about 10 million of these chains were shared by at least two donors. To remove PCR and sequencing errors, raw reads were error-corrected and collapsed into unique sequences using a nearest-neighbor algorithm that merged closely related sequences. Alignment of CDR3 sequences to IMGT reference sequences was used to assign V, D and J gene segments. For a sequence to be retained, a match of at least six nucleotides was required to both a V gene segment and a J gene segment. Rearrangements were classified as productive when the CDR3 lacked stop codons and remained in frame with V and J, and all other rearrangements were classified as non-productive. Following IMGT convention, CDR3 was defined as the stretch from the second conserved V-encoded cysteine to the conserved J-encoded phenylalanine. The earlier analysis of fewer than 700 of the donors excluded sequences that lacked an unambiguous match to a single V gene segment. In an earlier analysis of several hundred of the donors, V segments were called functional above 56.7% productive rearrangements and were called segregating when the between-donor standard deviation exceeded 5%. To diagnose cytomegalovirus status from the catalog of TCR beta chain sequences, a statistical classification framework was built. V and J gene assignment, in a later analysis, came from comparing TCR nucleotide sequences with IMGT/GENE-DB human TR gene sequences. The TCRdist pipeline was used in a later analysis to assign CDR3 sequences and most-parsimonious VDJ recombination scenarios. In a later analysis, every TCR beta chain was defined by the combination of its CDR3 amino acid sequence and its V-gene family, and reads without a unique V-gene family were dropped. To address suspected cross-contamination and a sequencing artifact, a later analysis removed roughly 580 highly shared, low-generation-probability nucleotide sequences. In a later analysis, a clonal expansion index was calculated for each public chain from normalized within-repertoire ranks of inferred template counts. In a later analysis, generation probabilities were computed using a VDJ recombination model fitted to out-of-frame rearrangements, and the results were checked against IGoR. A later analysis scored TCR-TCR, TCR-HLA and TCR-CMV co-occurrence with hypergeometric tests, applying a repertoire-size bias correction to TCR pairs. False discovery rates were estimated in a later analysis by permuting HLA or CMV assignments 20 times. In a later analysis, co-occurring TCRs were grouped using DBSCAN, with TCRdist sequence similarity added in when clustering inside HLA-allele-positive subsets. Co-occurrence clustering excluded repertoires with fewer than 30,000 or more than 120,000 public chains, plus five with anomalous nucleotide sharing. TCRdb provides this immuneACCESS table in a form limited to in-frame rearrangements. Some clones are lacking; in checked studies, under half of them reflect an unresolved V gene, and why the rest are absent is not known. The V and J calls and the clone size are those of that table, but D and trimming were determined from the DNA. This sample is represented by 80,000 or so clones; around three quarters of them were singletons. Of the sample, around 7% is held by the ten largest clones.

From its cysteine to its phenylalanine, the CDR3 spans 12 amino acids. Just the 36-base CDR3 DNA is kept, in frame starting at base 1. Relative to germline, V is 5 bases shorter and J is 6 bases shorter, with 12 bases between their ends. The germline V gene yields SGHRS for CDR1 and YFSETQ for CDR2. The paper's findings and limits, for the study overall: Three of the identified cytomegalovirus-associated TCR beta chains were confirmed in vitro to be specific for cytomegalovirus antigens. According to a later analysis, TCR association rates differed among HLA loci, with DRB1 alleles showing the most associated TCRs and HLA-C alleles showing the fewest. In the study, approximately 160 TCR beta chains were listed as associated with cytomegalovirus. This cohort had only TCR beta chains sequenced, and the lack of alpha or paired-chain data limited which features could be detected. A further reported finding was that TCR beta sequences accurately predicted the HLA-A and HLA-B alleles for most subjects in the first cohort. It was suggested by the authors that the approach could potentially be generalized to other disease states and immunological phenotypes. In an earlier analysis of some 540 of the donors, most TCR beta V segments appeared in productive rearrangements about 87% or about 30% of the time, broadly matching IMGT annotations. The presence/absence analyses assumed that sequencing depth was roughly uniform across donors, and that assumption may not be true. Linkage disequilibrium might explain the correlated functional status among segregating V segments, but an unknown experimental factor could not be ruled out. Assigning TCR associations to individual alleles was difficult when HLA alleles, especially DR and DQ, strongly co-occurred. Because counts were too low, under 20 rarely observed V segments, including chromosome 9 orphons, were left out of the earlier analysis of some 600 of the donors. At a false discovery rate of 0.05, a later analysis linked under 20,000 TCR beta sequences to specific HLA alleles. CMV serostatus was the only immune exposure information available for the cohort. A cluster of highly shared sequence variants was judged likely to be a technical artifact of the sequencing pipeline. An association between a missense DCLRE1C variant and V-gene and J-gene trimming of TCR beta chains was found in a later genetic analysis and replicated in an independent cohort. According to a later analysis, parvovirus B19, influenza, CMV and Epstein-Barr virus appeared linked to several top co-occurrence clusters. In a later analysis, HLA-associated TCR beta chains were found to be more clonally expanded and to have lower generation probabilities than equally common non-associated chains. In a later analysis, most CMV-associated TCR beta chains were found to appear HLA-restricted, with HLA associations seemingly driven largely by CMV exposure. Most TCR sequences were observed very rarely across donors, whereas some public TCRs were present in many individuals. HLA typing was unavailable for some donors at each locus, so association tests used only the typed subset. The classifier was reported to diagnose cytomegalovirus status with high specificity and sensitivity in both the original cohort and the validation cohort. Compared with the roughly 700-donor mean, donors in an Asian-associated ancestry cluster had fewer N-insertions in productive TCRs, according to a later genetic analysis. Some IMGT-functional V segments, including TRBV6-2 and TRBV6-3, could not be told apart with the 87-base-pair reads, so those segments were excluded.

With respect to this clone: Its antigen specificity is not known. The sample holds no much larger clone one base away, and base qualities are not on file.

In total, approximately 700 healthy bone marrow donors made up the cohort. All cohort members were sampled while nominally healthy, although unrecorded immune exposures were likely present. The donor was CMV seronegative and was included in the group of over 300 seronegative cohort members. Each donor provided a peripheral blood sample, and peripheral blood mononuclear cells were used for TCR beta sequencing. The Qiagen DNeasy Blood Extraction Kit was used to extract genomic DNA from the blood cell samples. The sequenced sample was PBMCs. The chain was built from TRBV5-1 and TRBJ2-7, and possibly TRBD1, on 6 matching bases. The sequence was obtained from a woman aged 40 to 55 in good health and CMV-seronegative. CDR3 protein: CASSYGQSEQYF. Read as DNA, the sequence is TGCGCCAGCAGTTATGGACAGTCCGAGCAGTACTTC.